These 13 T cell receptor beta chains originate from one sample sequenced in a study of T cells in Graves' hyperthyroidism and ophthalmopathy. TCR beta CDR3 region amplification was performed from RNA transcripts. An initial round of RT-PCR targeting the TCR CDR3 relied on the HTBI primer set. TCRdb processed the multiplex PCR reads anew with MiXCR; each CDR3 protein has one entry. The sample has 500,000 to 750,000 distinct CDR3 sequences; less than 20% are singletons. Material: blood. These receptors originate from a woman under 40 with Graves' hyperthyroidism.

This clonotype was seen at least ten times. CDR3 amino acids: CASSLGDRGRNTEAFF. In DNA, the CDR3 is TGTGCCAGCAGCTTAGGGGACAGGGGGCGCAACACTGAAGCTTTCTTT. V and J are TRBV11-1 and TRBJ1-1, with 12 bases aligning to TRBD1. Germline trimming cut 1 base from V and 2 bases from J; bases unmatched to any gene: 2. The CDR3 totals 16 residues. Germline-derived CDR1 and CDR2 are SGHAT and FQDESV (reference sequence).

In this sample, this clonotype turned up a few times. This chain uses TRBV18 with TRBJ2-7, with D possibly TRBD2 on 6 matching bases. This CDR3 spans 14 amino acids. Germline-derived CDR1 and CDR2 are KGHSH and LQKENI. Deletions cut 4 bases from V and 0 bases from J, with 10 bases between. CDR3 residues: CASSRGAGSYEQYF. As DNA, the CDR3 is TGTGCCAGCTCACGCGGGGCTGGCTCCTACGAGCAGTACTTC.

This clonotype was seen only a few times. A clone one base away is much larger, so this may be a read error. This rearrangement joins TRBV7-2 to TRBJ2-7; 10 bases agree with TRBD2. The J segment lost 5 bases and the V segment lost 5 bases, leaving 9 bases of the junction unmatched. The CDR3 loop spans 15 amino acids. Germline CDR1 reads SGHTA; CDR2 reads FQGNSA. CDR3 in DNA: TGTGCCAGCAGCCTAAGCCTAGCGGGAGCTCACGAGCAGTACTTC. Translation gives CASSLSLAGAHEQYF.

At least ten counts were recorded for this clonotype. The chain employs TRBV29-1 and TRBJ2-1, with no clear D. CDR3 length equals 12 residues. CDR1 SQVTM and CDR2 ANQGSEA come from the germline V gene. The ends were cut back, 4 bases at V and 5 bases at J, with 9 bases in the middle. CDR3 in amino acids: CSVVGADNEQFF. Written as DNA, the CDR3 is TGCAGCGTTGTCGGCGCCGACAATGAGCAGTTCTTC.

This clonotype was seen repeatedly, ten times or more. The chain joins TRBV28 to TRBJ2-3; 10 positions match TRBD2. Trimming at V came to 3 bases and at J to 6 bases, leaving 9 bases not matched to a gene. The CDR3 totals 16 residues. Per the germline V gene, CDR1 is MDHEN and CDR2 is SYDVKM. In DNA, the CDR3 is TGTGCCAGCAGTTTCAGCGGGAGGGCCAGAGGGGATACGCAGTATTTT. As protein: CASSFSGRARGDTQYF.

This clonotype was seen repeatedly, ten times or more. The chain is built from TRBV3-1 and TRBJ1-6; D is unclear. Germline V CDR1 and CDR2: LGHDT, YNNKEL (reference sequence). The CDR3 sequence is 13 residues long. The ends were cut back, 4 bases at V and 9 bases at J, with 10 bases in the middle. The CDR3 here is CASSLDGTSPLHF. For the CDR3, the DNA is TGTGCCAGCAGCCTGGACGGTACTTCACCCCTCCACTTT.

This clonotype was seen at least ten times. The rearrangement uses TRBV20-1 and TRBJ2-5, with a weak D call TRBD1 (6 bases). This CDR3 comprises 13 residues. Germline assignment: CDR1 DFQATT and CDR2 SNEGSKA (reference sequence). The germline V and J ends were trimmed by 6 bases and 1 base, with 12 bases remaining between them. CDR3 region: CSANRVGQETQYF. CDR3 DNA: TGCAGTGCAAACAGGGTGGGCCAAGAGACCCAGTACTTC.

The gene calls are TRBV4-1 and TRBJ1-5; D is undetermined. The germline V gene has CDR1 MGHRA and CDR2 YSYEKL. CDR3 length: 14 residues. Between the trimmed V and J ends, which lost 0 bases and 6 bases, there was a span of 9 bases. The CDR3 DNA is TGCGCCAGCAGCCAAGATCAGACTCCTCAGCCCCAGCATTTT. It encodes CASSQDQTPQPQHF.

This clonotype was recorded a few times. The chain has TRBV10-3 and TRBJ2-7, with a weak D call TRBD1 (6 bases). Per the germline V gene, CDR1 is ENHRY and CDR2 is SYGVKD. The CDR3 contains 15 residues. Deletions cut 8 bases from V and 1 base from J, with 18 bases between. CDR3 in DNA: TGTGCCATCTCTGAACCCTCGGGACAATCCTACGAGCAGTACTTC. Translating gives CAISEPSGQSYEQYF.

This clonotype was picked up many times. The gene calls are TRBV27 and TRBJ1-1, with TRBD1 matching 8 bases. V lost 7 bases, J lost 7 bases, and 11 bases stayed unmatched. The CDR3 runs 14 residues. The germline CDR1 and CDR2 sequences are MNHEY and SMNVEV (reference sequence). CDR3 sequence reads: CASTQTGGVGEAFF. In DNA, the CDR3 is TGTGCCAGCACCCAAACAGGGGGTGTCGGTGAAGCTTTCTTT.

This clonotype was detected a few times. CDR3 bases: TGCAGTGCTAGAGATCAAGCGGGATACTCCTACGAGCAGTACTTC. Its translation is CSARDQAGYSYEQYF. The chain combines TRBV20-1 with TRBJ2-7; TRBD2 matches at 7 bases. This CDR3 has 15 residues. The J segment lost 0 bases and the V segment lost 0 bases, leaving 5 bases of the junction unmatched. Germline V gene sequence: CDR1 DFQATT, CDR2 SNEGSKA (reference sequence).

This clonotype was recorded at least ten times. The gene calls are TRBV3-1 and TRBJ1-5; unclear D gene. Deletions cut 1 base from V and 0 bases from J, with 7 bases between. Germline V gives CDR1 LGHDT, CDR2 YNNKEL (reference sequence). The CDR3 runs 15 residues. The CDR3 sequence: CASSQGAYSNQPQHF. DNA for the CDR3: TGTGCCAGCAGCCAAGGAGCCTATAGCAATCAGCCCCAGCATTTT.

This clonotype showed up many times. The chain recombines TRBV27 with TRBJ2-1; TRBD2 agrees at 8 bases. Per the germline V gene, CDR1 is MNHEY and CDR2 is SMNVEV (reference sequence). V gave up 3 bases and J gave up 7 bases; unmatched junction bases: 17. This CDR3 region has 18 residues. CDR3 protein: CASSLAATAGVLGNEQFF. CDR3 DNA sequence: TGTGCCAGCAGTTTGGCCGCCACAGCGGGAGTATTGGGAAATGAGCAGTTCTTC.